One sample yielded the 15 T cell receptor beta chains listed below, sequenced in a study of CXCR3-negative and CXCR3-positive naive CD8 T cells. Libraries of TRB cDNA were made by 5' RACE and carried UMIs. For each CDR3 protein, TCRdb gives one entry from its re-call of the 5' RACE reads, without DNA. This sample's table reports roughly 70,000 distinct CDR3 sequences. The specimen was naive CXCR3- CD8+ T cells from blood. Subset in this sample: CD45RO-CCR7+CD27+CD95- naive CD8+ T cells lacking CXCR3 (TNR3-). All receptors come from a human donor in good health. Some clones in this sample may be carry-over from other donors' samples.

J is TRBJ2-3 and V is TRBV20-1; TCRdb outputs TRBD2, but without DNA this stays unchecked. This CDR3 is 17 amino acids long. Germline-derived CDR1 and CDR2 are DFQATT and SNEGSKA (reference sequence). CDR3 loop: CSARDRGLAGGLDTQYF.

V is TRBV5-1 and J is TRBJ2-7; the D call from TCRdb, TRBD1, cannot be confirmed without DNA. This CDR3 region has 16 residues. Germline CDR1 SGHRS, CDR2 YFSETQ. This CDR3 reads CASSWDIEAPSYEQYF.

The rearrangement links TRBV20-1 to TRBJ1-1; the D call of TRBD1 rests on TCRdb alone, since no DNA is present to check it. The CDR3 is made up of 14 amino acids. Looked up from germline, CDR1 is DFQATT and CDR2 is SNEGSKA (reference sequence). The CDR3 here is CSARGTGANTEAFF.

CDR3 sequence reads: CASSLSPRNTIYF. The chain couples TRBV5-6 to TRBJ1-3. The CDR3 loop spans 13 amino acids. Looked up from germline, CDR1 is SGHDT and CDR2 is YYEEEE.

V is TRBV20-1 and J is TRBJ1-1; the D call of TRBD1 rests on TCRdb alone, since no DNA is present to check it. The CDR3 has 13 residues. Germline assignment: CDR1 DFQATT and CDR2 SNEGSKA (reference sequence). This CDR3 is CSARDTRVTEAFF.

The chain has TRBV5-5 and TRBJ2-1; TCRdb picks TRBD2, but there is no DNA to check that call. CDR3 length: 14 amino acids. CDR1 and CDR2 from the germline V gene are SGHKS and YYEKEE (reference sequence). The CDR3 sequence is CASSWTRGPNEQFF.

V is TRBV28 and J is TRBJ2-1; the D call from TCRdb, TRBD1, cannot be confirmed without DNA. The CDR3 is 15 amino acids. Germline V gives CDR1 MDHEN, CDR2 SYDVKM. CDR3 protein: CASKDRGVLYNEQFF.

The chain links TRBV28 to TRBJ2-2; TCRdb proposes TRBD2, but this gene call is untestable without DNA. This CDR3 has 15 amino acids. The germline CDR1 and CDR2 sequences are MDHEN and SYDVKM. This chain's CDR3 is CASSTRDSNTGELFF.

The genes are TRBV7-9 and TRBJ1-5. This CDR3 contains 14 residues. CDR1 and CDR2 from the germline V gene are SEHNR and FQNEAQ (reference sequence). This CDR3 is CASSLRDSNQPQHF.

The chain links TRBV6-6 to TRBJ2-7; the TCRdb D gene call, TRBD1, has no DNA to confirm it. The germline V gene encodes CDR1 MNHNY and CDR2 SVGAGI (reference sequence). This CDR3 has 14 residues. The CDR3 spells CASAPGGTSYEQYF.

The V call is TRBV15, the J call TRBJ2-7; without DNA, the TCRdb call of TRBD1 cannot be checked. In germline, CDR1 is LNHNV, CDR2 YYDKDF (reference sequence). CDR3 size: 18 residues. This chain's CDR3 is CATSRFPLPGRGFYEQYF.

This chain links TRBV28 with TRBJ2-7; there is no DNA to check the TCRdb D call of TRBD1. The CDR3 has 16 residues. Germline V lookup: CDR1 MDHEN, CDR2 SYDVKM. The CDR3 loop is CASTPTGGQLSYEQYF.

The V gene is TRBV2, the J gene TRBJ2-2; as DNA is missing, the TRBD1 call by TCRdb cannot be tested. Germline CDR1 SNHLY, CDR2 FYNNEI. This CDR3 is built from 18 residues. The CDR3 spells CASRNIRDRGLSTGELFF.

CDR3 sequence reads: CASSLVQGYSYEQYF. The gene calls are TRBV7-9 and TRBJ2-7; no DNA is available, so the TRBD1 call from TCRdb remains unchecked. CDR3 length equals 15 residues. Germline V lookup: CDR1 SEHNR, CDR2 FQNEAQ (reference sequence).

This chain links TRBV28 with TRBJ2-7; TCRdb picks TRBD1, but there is no DNA to check that call. Germline assignment: CDR1 MDHEN and CDR2 SYDVKM. CDR3 length: 17 amino acids. CDR3 protein: CASSLSVRPRSSYEQYF.